Shown below are 19 T cell receptor beta chains from a single sample sequenced in a study of blood T cell repertoires in COVID-19. Method: immunoSEQ multiplex PCR; TCRdb's copy keeps in-frame clones and lacks some. Of some 200,000 clones in the sample, approximately 80% were seen once. The material sequenced was peripheral blood. These TCRs come from a woman older than 75 with acute or convalescent COVID-19.

The rearrangement joins TRBV5-4 to TRBJ2-3; a weak D match, TRBD1 (5 bases). Germline CDR1 and CDR2: SGHNT and YYREEE (reference sequence). This CDR3 has 16 amino acids. Between the trimmed V and J ends, which lost 0 bases and 1 base, there was a span of 12 bases. CDR3 residues: CASSLEPRVGTDTQYF. The CDR3 coding sequence is TGTGCCAGCAGCTTGGAACCCAGGGTGGGCACAGATACGCAGTATTTT.

The rearrangement joins TRBV6-6 to TRBJ2-1; no reliable D call. The CDR3 runs to 16 residues. Germline V gene lookup returns CDR1 MNHNY and CDR2 SVGAGI (reference sequence). V lost 2 bases to trimming and J lost 6 bases, with 17 bases between them. The CDR3 DNA reads TGTGCCAGCAGTTACACGGTGGCGGCTGTAGTCAATGAGCAGTTCTTC. As protein: CASSYTVAAVVNEQFF.

The chain recombines TRBV5-1 with TRBJ2-2; TRBD1 aligns across 7 bases. With 1 base clipped from V and 0 bases from J, the junction kept 3 bases outside the gene matches. The CDR3 spans 16 residues. Germline lookup yields CDR1 SGHRS and CDR2 YFSETQ. The CDR3 here is CASSLMGQSNTGELFF. The CDR3 DNA sequence: TGCGCCAGCAGCTTGATGGGACAGTCGAACACCGGGGAGCTGTTTTTT. The complete variable domain, with remaining parts taken from reference TRBV5-1 and TRBJ2-2, reads KAGVTQTPRYLIKTRGQQVTLSCSPISGHRSVSWYQQTPGQGLQFLFEYFSETQRNKGNFPGRFSGRQFSNSRSEMNVSTLELGDSALYLCASSLMGQSNTGELFFGEGSRLTVL.

This CDR3 is CASSGPRETQYF. DNA for the CDR3: TGTGCCAGCAGCGGCCCTAGAGAGACCCAGTACTTC. V is TRBV5-8 and J is TRBJ2-5; D is undetermined. Germline V gives CDR1 SGHTS, CDR2 YDEGEE. Trimming stripped 4 bases from V and 4 bases from J, with 8 bases between. The CDR3 runs to 12 residues. The complete variable domain, with remaining parts taken from reference TRBV5-8 and TRBJ2-5, reads EAGVTQSPTHLIKTRGQQATLRCSPISGHTSVYWYQQALGLGLQFLLWYDEGEERNRGNFPPRFSGRQFPNYSSELNVNALELEDSALYLCASSGPRETQYFGPGTRLLVL.

The gene calls are TRBV4-3 and TRBJ1-3; D remains unclear. CDR1 and CDR2 (germline): LGHNA, YSLEER. The CDR3 runs 16 residues. With 5 bases removed from V and 4 bases from J, the gap between germline ends came to 18 bases. The CDR3 spells CASSDPGDGVGNTIYF. As DNA, the CDR3 is TGCGCCAGCAGCGACCCAGGCGACGGGGTGGGAAACACCATATATTTT.

CDR3 coding DNA: TGTGCCAGTCAGGGGATAGGGAGCAATCAGCCCCAGCATTTT. Protein sequence: CASQGIGSNQPQHF. V usage is TRBV19 and J usage is TRBJ1-5; tentative D call: TRBD1 (6 bases). The CDR3 length is 14 residues. Trimming removed 8 bases at V and 1 base at J, with 12 bases between. Germline V lookup: CDR1 LNHDA, CDR2 SQIVND (reference sequence).

This clone was found a few times. The gene calls are TRBV7-9 and TRBJ1-1; D uncertain. Germline V CDR1 and CDR2: SEHNR, FQNEAQ (reference sequence). CDR3 length: 13 amino acids. Trimming removed 1 base from V and 5 bases from J, with 8 bases in between. The CDR3 protein is CASSLDEITEAFF. Here the CDR3 DNA reads TGTGCCAGCAGCTTAGACGAGATAACTGAAGCTTTCTTT.

This clone was counted a few times. This rearrangement joins TRBV7-2 to TRBJ1-4, with D tentatively TRBD1 (5 bases). Trimming left V 6 bases short and J 3 bases short, with 14 bases between. The germline CDR1 and CDR2 sequences are SGHTA and FQGNSA. This CDR3 contains 15 residues. CDR3 nucleotides: TGTGCCAGCAGACCTAGGGGAGGGTCTAATGAAAAACTGTTTTTT. Residues: CASRPRGGSNEKLFF.

This chain joins TRBV28 and TRBJ2-1, with D possibly matching TRBD2 (5 bases). This CDR3 is 15 amino acids long. Germline CDR1 and CDR2: MDHEN and SYDVKM. Trimming pared 7 bases from V and 0 bases from J, leaving 13 bases between. CDR3: CASTPPLASYNEQFF. The CDR3 region has the DNA TGTGCCAGCACGCCCCCCCTAGCCTCCTACAATGAGCAGTTCTTC. Based on the CDR3 plus reference TRBV28 and TRBJ2-1, the full variable domain is DVKVTQSSRYLVKRTGEKVFLECVQDMDHENMFWYRQDPGLGLRLIYFSYDVKMKEKGDIPEGYSVSREKKERFSLILESASTNQTSMYLCASTPPLASYNEQFFGPGTRLTVL.

The V and J genes are TRBV25-1 and TRBJ2-5; D may be TRBD2 (6 bases). The CDR3 extends over 14 amino acids. Deletions cut 11 bases from V and 0 bases from J, with 16 bases between. Germline values: CDR1 MGHDK, CDR2 SYGVNS. CDR3 region: CAVGRDPYQETQYF. CDR3 coding DNA: TGTGCCGTAGGGCGGGATCCGTACCAAGAGACCCAGTACTTC.

This sequence joins TRBV7-2 and TRBJ1-3; TRBD1 matches 9 bases. This CDR3 is 17 amino acids long. CDR1 and CDR2 from the germline V gene are SGHTA and FQGNSA. After removal of 1 base from V and 0 bases from J, the junction contained 4 bases not matched to a gene. The CDR3 coding sequence is TGTGCCAGCAGCTTAGAAGGGACAGGGCGCTCTGGAAACACCATATATTTT. Translation gives CASSLEGTGRSGNTIYF.

The count of this clone is one. The genes are TRBV4-1 and TRBJ2-1, with TRBD2 identical over 12 bases. The CDR3 contains 18 residues. The junction had 13 bases not matched to a gene; V was cut back by 6 bases and J by 4 bases. Germline CDR1 is MGHRA and CDR2 is YSYEKL. The CDR3 loop reads CASRSRTSGETRYNEQFF. The CDR3 region has the DNA TGCGCCAGCAGGTCGCGGACTAGCGGGGAAACCCGGTACAATGAGCAGTTCTTC.

The V and J genes are TRBV7-9 and TRBJ1-5, with 8 bases that match TRBD1. CDR3 length: 17 amino acids. J gave up 0 bases and V 0 bases, and 4 bases lay outside the gene matches. The germline V gene encodes CDR1 SEHNR and CDR2 FQNEAQ (reference sequence). In DNA form, the CDR3 reads TGTGCCAGCAGCTTAGCTTCAGGGGGCGGTAGCAATCAGCCCCAGCATTTT. This gives the protein CASSLASGGGSNQPQHF. Together with reference TRBV7-9 and TRBJ1-5, the CDR3 gives the full variable domain: DTGVSQNPRHKITKRGQNVTFRCDPISEHNRLYWYRQTLGQGPEFLTYFQNEAQLEKSRLLSDRFSAERPKGSFSTLEIQRTEQGDSAMYLCASSLASGGGSNQPQHFGDGTRLSIL.

This sequence joins TRBV7-2 and TRBJ1-2; 8 positions agree with TRBD1. Germline trimming cut 3 bases from V and 6 bases from J; bases unmatched to any gene: 6. This CDR3 spans 14 amino acids. The germline V gene encodes CDR1 SGHTA and CDR2 FQGNSA. The CDR3 protein is CASSFQTGEDGYTF. The CDR3 DNA reads as TGTGCCAGCAGCTTCCAGACAGGGGAGGATGGCTACACCTTC.

This clone was counted between two and nine times. V is TRBV19 and J is TRBJ1-1, with TRBD1 matching 10 bases. J lost 6 bases, V lost 6 bases, and 7 bases had no gene match. This CDR3 contains 14 residues. Per the germline V gene, CDR1 is LNHDA and CDR2 is SQIVND (reference sequence). CDR3 sequence reads: CASRNDRGQAEAFF. In DNA form, the CDR3 reads TGTGCCAGTAGGAATGACAGGGGGCAGGCTGAAGCTTTCTTT.

The rearrangement links TRBV18 to TRBJ2-7; no clear D gene. The V gene lost 5 bases and the J gene lost 7 bases, with 21 bases spanning the gap. CDR3 size: 15 residues. Germline lookup yields CDR1 KGHSH and CDR2 LQKENI. The CDR3 DNA reads as TGTGCCAGCTCAAATCAGGATACACGAGCTCGGGAGCAGTACTTC. Translation gives CASSNQDTRAREQYF.

The J gene is TRBJ1-3, the V gene TRBV30, with 11 positions matching TRBD1. The germline gives CDR1 GTSNPN, CDR2 SVGIG (reference sequence). CDR3 length: 14 residues. V lost 5 bases to trimming and J lost 4 bases; unmatched junction nucleotides: 4. DNA of the CDR3: TGTGCCTGGGGACAGGGGGCGTTAGGAAACACCATATATTTT. Translation gives CAWGQGALGNTIYF.

The chain links TRBV7-9 to TRBJ2-2; the match to TRBD1 covers 7 bases. Germline CDR1 reads SEHNR; CDR2 reads FQNEAQ (reference sequence). The CDR3 covers 16 residues. Losses at the gene ends were 5 bases for V and 2 bases for J; bases not matched to a gene: 8. The CDR3 DNA sequence: TGTGCCAGCAGCCCCCGAGAGGGGGCTAACACCGGGGAGCTGTTTTTT. This encodes CASSPREGANTGELFF.

This rearrangement joins TRBV2 to TRBJ1-6, with D perhaps TRBD1 (5 bases). The ends were cut back, 5 bases at V and 4 bases at J, with 15 bases in the middle. Germline CDR1 and CDR2: SNHLY and FYNNEI. This CDR3 is built from 16 residues. For the CDR3, the DNA is TGTGCCAGCAGTACAAGCGGGGACTTGTATAATTCACCCCTCCACTTT. Residues: CASSTSGDLYNSPLHF.